The clone carrying this T cell receptor (beta chain) has ten or more counts. The data were obtained in a study of blood T cell repertoires in COVID-19. About the study: Italy, Spain and the United States were the sources of the convalescent and acute COVID-19 samples. Sample material is recorded as cDNA or gDNA derived from T cells, B-cell-depleted T cells, or PBMCs.

Study processing details: Estimation of nucleated cell counts was performed using reference gene primer amplification. Method: immunoSEQ multiplex PCR; TCRdb's copy keeps in-frame clones and lacks some. V, J and clone size reflect that table, while D and trimming were determined from the DNA. Of under 250,000 clones in the sample, about 84% were seen once. This sequence originates from a human donor in a cohort sampled during active COVID-19. The sequencing sample was made of peripheral blood.

The CDR3 region has the DNA TGTGCCAGTAGGGTTACAGGCTATAGCAATCAGCCCCAGCATTTT. Translated, it gives CASRVTGYSNQPQHF. This chain joins TRBV19 and TRBJ1-5; D is perhaps TRBD1 (5 bases). Germline CDR1 reads LNHDA; CDR2 reads SQIVND (reference sequence). Trimming removed 6 bases at V and 0 bases at J, with 12 bases between. CDR3 length equals 15 residues.